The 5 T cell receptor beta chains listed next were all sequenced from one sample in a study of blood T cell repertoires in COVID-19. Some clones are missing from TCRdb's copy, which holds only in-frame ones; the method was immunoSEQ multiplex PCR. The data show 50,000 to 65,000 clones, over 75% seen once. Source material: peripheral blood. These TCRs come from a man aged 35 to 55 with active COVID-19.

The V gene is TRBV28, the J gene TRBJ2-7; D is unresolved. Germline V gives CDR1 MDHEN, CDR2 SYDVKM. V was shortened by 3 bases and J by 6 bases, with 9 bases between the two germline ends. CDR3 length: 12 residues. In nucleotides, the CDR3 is TGTGCCAGCAGTTTCGACTCCGGCGAGCAGTACTTC. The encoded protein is CASSFDSGEQYF.

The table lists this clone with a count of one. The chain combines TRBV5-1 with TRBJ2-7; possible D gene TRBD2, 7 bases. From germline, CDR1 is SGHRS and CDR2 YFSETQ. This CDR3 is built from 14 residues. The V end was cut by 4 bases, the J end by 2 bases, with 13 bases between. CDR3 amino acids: CASSPLGGAYEQYF. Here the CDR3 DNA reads TGCGCCAGCAGCCCCTTAGGGGGGGCCTACGAGCAGTACTTC.

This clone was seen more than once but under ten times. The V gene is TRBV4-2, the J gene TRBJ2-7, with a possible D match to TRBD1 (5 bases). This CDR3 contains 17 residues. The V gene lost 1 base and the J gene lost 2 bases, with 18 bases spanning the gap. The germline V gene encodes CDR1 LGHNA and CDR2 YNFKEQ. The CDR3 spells CASSQAPPSYRTYEQYF. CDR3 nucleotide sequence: TGTGCCAGCAGCCAAGCACCGCCCTCATACAGGACCTACGAGCAGTACTTC.

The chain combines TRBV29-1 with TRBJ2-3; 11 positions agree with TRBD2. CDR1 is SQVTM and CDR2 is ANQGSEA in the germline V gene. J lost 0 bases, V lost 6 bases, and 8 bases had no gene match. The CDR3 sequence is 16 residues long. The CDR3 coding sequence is TGCAGCGTACGACTTCGGACTAGCGGGAGCACAGATACGCAGTATTTT. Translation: CSVRLRTSGSTDTQYF.

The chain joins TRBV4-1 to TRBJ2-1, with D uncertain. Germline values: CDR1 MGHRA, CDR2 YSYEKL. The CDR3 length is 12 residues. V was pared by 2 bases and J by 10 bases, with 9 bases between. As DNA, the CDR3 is TGCGCCAGCAGCCAAATTTTCAGGGAGCAGTTCTTC. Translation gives CASSQIFREQFF.